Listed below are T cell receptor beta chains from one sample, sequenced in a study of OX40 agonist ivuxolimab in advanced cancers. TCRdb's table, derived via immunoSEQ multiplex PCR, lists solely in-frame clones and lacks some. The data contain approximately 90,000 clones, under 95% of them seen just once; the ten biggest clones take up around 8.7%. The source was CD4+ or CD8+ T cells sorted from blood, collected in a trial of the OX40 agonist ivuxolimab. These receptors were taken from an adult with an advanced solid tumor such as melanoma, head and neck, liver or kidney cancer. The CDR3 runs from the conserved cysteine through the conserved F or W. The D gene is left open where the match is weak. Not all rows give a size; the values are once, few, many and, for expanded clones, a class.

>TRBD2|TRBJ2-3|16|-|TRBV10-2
TGCGCCGCCAAAAGTGGACTAGCGGTTAACACAGATACGCAGTATTTT
CAAKSGLAVNTDTQYF
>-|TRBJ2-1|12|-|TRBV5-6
TGTGCCAGCAGCATTCTCCTCAATGAGCAGTTCTTC
CASSILLNEQFF
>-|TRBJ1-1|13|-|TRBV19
TGTGCCAGTAGAGCTGCGGGGGGAATTGAAGCTTTCTTT
CASRAAGGIEAFF
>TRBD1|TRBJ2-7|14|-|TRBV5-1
TGCGCCAGCAGCTCCGGGACAGGGAGCTACGAGCAGTACTTC
CASSSGTGSYEQYF
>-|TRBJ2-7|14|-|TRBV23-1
TGCGCCAGCAGTCAAACACAGCGTCCCTACGAGCAGTACTTC
CASSQTQRPYEQYF
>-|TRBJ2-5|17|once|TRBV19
TGTGCCAGTAGCATGAGGGTAGCTAGCGCCAGGGGGGAGACCCAGTACTTC
CASSMRVASARGETQYF
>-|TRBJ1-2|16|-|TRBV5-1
TGCGCCTGGTCTGGGGACAACCGGGAAGCTAACTATGGCTACACCTTC
CAWSGDNREANYGYTF
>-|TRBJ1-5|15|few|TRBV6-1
TGTGCCAGCAGTGTTTCGGGGGACAGCAATCAGCCCCAGCATTTT
CASSVSGDSNQPQHF
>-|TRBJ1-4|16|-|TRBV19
TGTGCCAGTAGTTCGGCACCCCCTAGACGTAATGAAAAACTGTTTTTT
CASSSAPPRRNEKLFF
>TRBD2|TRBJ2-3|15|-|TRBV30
TGTGCCTGGACTCTGGGCGGGAGGGCCATGGATACGCAGTATTTT
CAWTLGGRAMDTQYF
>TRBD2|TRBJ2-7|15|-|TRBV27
TGTGCCAGCAGAGGTGCCGGGACTAGCGTGGCCGAGCAGTACTTC
CASRGAGTSVAEQYF
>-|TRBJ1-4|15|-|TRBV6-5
TGTGCCAGCAGTTTAGAGACAGGAACTAATGAAAAACTGTTTTTT
CASSLETGTNEKLFF